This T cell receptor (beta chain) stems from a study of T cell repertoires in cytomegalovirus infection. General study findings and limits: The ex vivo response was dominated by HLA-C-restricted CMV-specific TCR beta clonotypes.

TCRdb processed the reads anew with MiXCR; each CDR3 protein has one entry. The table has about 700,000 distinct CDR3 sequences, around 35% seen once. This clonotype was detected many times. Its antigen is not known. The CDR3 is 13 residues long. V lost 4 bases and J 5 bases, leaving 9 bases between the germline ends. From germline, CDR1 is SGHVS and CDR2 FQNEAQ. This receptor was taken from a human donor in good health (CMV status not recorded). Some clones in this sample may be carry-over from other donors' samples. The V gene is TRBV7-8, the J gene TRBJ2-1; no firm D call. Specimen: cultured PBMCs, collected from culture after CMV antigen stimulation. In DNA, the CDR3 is TGTGCCAGCAGCTGGTTACCGGACAATGAGCAGTTCTTC. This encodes CASSWLPDNEQFF. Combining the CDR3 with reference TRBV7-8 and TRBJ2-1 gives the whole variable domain GAGVSQSPRYKVAKRGQDVALRCDPISGHVSLFWYQQALGQGPEFLTYFQNEAQLDKSGLPSDRFFAERPEGSVSTLKIQRTQQEDSAVYLCASSWLPDNEQFFGPGTRLTVL.